Listed below are T cell receptor beta chains from one sample, sequenced in a study of blood T cell repertoires in COVID-19. The protocol was immunoSEQ multiplex PCR, while the TCRdb copy is restricted to in-frame clones and leaves out a portion. The sample includes about 170,000 clones, roughly 93% of them seen just once. The material sequenced was peripheral blood. The receptors come from a woman aged 50 to 65 with acute or convalescent COVID-19. Each CDR3 is given with its conserved first and last residue. A D gene is named only where the DNA matches it firmly. The size entry is marked missing in some rows and otherwise reads once, few, many or a size class.

TRBV2	-	11	-	TRBJ1-1	TGTGCCAGCAGCTCAGGGCCTGAAGCTTTCTTT	CASSSGPEAFF
TRBV6-2/TRBV6-3	-	13	-	TRBJ2-1	TGTGCCAGCAGTTACGGGGGGGCCGATGAGCAGTTCTTC	CASSYGGADEQFF
TRBV10-3	-	13	TRBD2	TRBJ2-7	TGTGCCATCAAACTAGCGGGAGTCGACGAGCAGTACTTC	CAIKLAGVDEQYF
TRBV30	-	17	TRBD2	TRBJ2-7	TGTGCCTGGAGCCATTTAGCAGGACTAGCGGGAATAGACGAGCAGTACTTC	CAWSHLAGLAGIDEQYF
TRBV9	-	15	TRBD1	TRBJ2-3	TGTGCCAGCAGCGTCGGGACAGCCAGCTCAGATACGCAGTATTTT	CASSVGTASSDTQYF
TRBV4-1	-	17	-	TRBJ1-6	TGCGCCAGCAGCCAAGTAGCACTTGACTCCTATAATTCACCCCTCCACTTT	CASSQVALDSYNSPLHF
TRBV19	-	15	TRBD2	TRBJ2-3	TGTGCCAGTAGGCCCCGGGGGAGGGGTACAGATACGCAGTATTTT	CASRPRGRGTDTQYF
TRBV2	-	15	-	TRBJ1-5	TGTGCCAGCAGTGAAGAAACCCCACGACAACAGCCCCAGCATTTT	CASSEETPRQQPQHF
TRBV19	once	17	TRBD2	TRBJ2-1	TGTGCCAGTAGTAGATCAGCCGGGGGGATCTCCTACAATGAGCAGTTCTTC	CASSRSAGGISYNEQFF
TRBV28	-	16	TRBD1	TRBJ1-5	TGTGCCAGCAGTTTTCCGACAGGGGGATTGGATCAGCCCCAGCATTTT	CASSFPTGGLDQPQHF
TRBV20-1	-	15	-	TRBJ1-5	TGCAGTGCTAGTGCTGAGGGGACATACAATCAGCCCCAGCATTTT	CSASAEGTYNQPQHF
TRBV7-3	-	17	-	TRBJ1-4	TGTGCCAGCAGCCCCACCCATTACGGGACATTTAATGAAAAACTGTTTTTT	CASSPTHYGTFNEKLFF
TRBV5-1	-	15	-	TRBJ2-1	TGCGCCAGCAGCTTGGTGCCAGGGGGGAACAATGAGCAGTTCTTC	CASSLVPGGNNEQFF
TRBV10-3	-	15	-	TRBJ1-1	TGTGCCATCAGTGAGTCGAGGGGGTTGAACACTGAAGCTTTCTTT	CAISESRGLNTEAFF
TRBV24-1	-	13	TRBD1	TRBJ1-5	TGTGCCACCAGTGATTGGACAGGGGAACCCCAGCATTTT	CATSDWTGEPQHF
TRBV28	-	12	-	TRBJ1-5	TGTGCCAGCACCGTAAGCAATCAGCCCCAGCATTTT	CASTVSNQPQHF
TRBV3-1/TRBV3-2	once	14	-	TRBJ1-1	TGTGCCAGCAGCCAACTAGGGGGGGAAAGAGAAGCTTTCTTT	CASSQLGGEREAFF
TRBV4-3	-	21	TRBD2	TRBJ2-3	TGCGCCAGCAGCCAAGATCGGGCCCCTAGCGGGAGGGCCGAGGGGGCAGATACGCAGTATTTT	CASSQDRAPSGRAEGADTQYF
TRBV3-1/TRBV3-2	-	15	TRBD1	TRBJ2-3	TGTGCCAGCAGTACTACAGGGGGGTCAGGGGATACGCAGTATTTT	CASSTTGGSGDTQYF
TRBV10-3	-	12	-	TRBJ1-2	TGTGCCATCAGTACCTGGAGGGATGGCTACACCTTC	CAISTWRDGYTF
TRBV28	once	15	TRBD1	TRBJ2-1	TGTGCCAGCAGTTTATTGGGGACAGGGGGCAACGAGCAGTTCTTC	CASSLLGTGGNEQFF
TRBV19	-	18	TRBD1	TRBJ1-5	TGTGCCAGTAGTACCCGTCTATATCGGACAGGGAGCAATCAGCCCCAGCATTTT	CASSTRLYRTGSNQPQHF
TRBV27	-	15	-	TRBJ2-2	TGTGCCAGCAGTTGGGCAGGGTCGGACACCGGGGAGCTGTTTTTT	CASSWAGSDTGELFF
TRBV5-1	-	15	TRBD1	TRBJ1-1	TGCGCCAGCAGCCCTAGCGGGACAGGGAACACTGAAGCTTTCTTT	CASSPSGTGNTEAFF
TRBV19	-	12	-	TRBJ1-1	TGTGCCAGTAGCTTACGGGGAGAGGAAGCTTTCTTT	CASSLRGEEAFF
TRBV19	-	14	TRBD1	TRBJ1-3	TGTGCCAGTTCCGGGACAGGCTCTGGAAACACCATATATTTT	CASSGTGSGNTIYF
TRBV4-1	-	14	-	TRBJ2-5	TGCGCCAGCAGCCCTCGGGACTTCCAAGAGACCCAGTACTTC	CASSPRDFQETQYF
TRBV28	-	11	-	TRBJ2-7	TGTGCCAGCATATTCTCGGGCGAGCAGTACTTC	CASIFSGEQYF
TRBV5-4	-	15	-	TRBJ1-1	TGTGCCAGCAGCCCCGGGGGTTTATTGAACACTGAAGCTTTCTTT	CASSPGGLLNTEAFF
TRBV20-1	-	11	-	TRBJ1-1	TGCAGTGCTAGGTGGGCAGCCGAAGCTTTCTTT	CSARWAAEAFF
TRBV29-1	once	13	TRBD1	TRBJ1-1	TGCAGCGTTGACGGACAGGTTGGGACTGAAGCTTTCTTT	CSVDGQVGTEAFF
TRBV7-9	-	13	-	TRBJ2-3	TGTGCCAGCAGCTCCTACCGAGGAGATACGCAGTATTTT	CASSSYRGDTQYF
TRBV9	-	15	TRBD2	TRBJ2-7	TGTGCCAGCAGCGTAGACGATAGCGGGGCCTACGAGCAGTACTTC	CASSVDDSGAYEQYF
TRBV27	-	14	-	TRBJ2-1	TGTGCCAGCAGGAGGAGTACAGGGTACAATGAGCAGTTCTTC	CASRRSTGYNEQFF
TRBV7-2	once	14	-	TRBJ2-1	TGTGCCAGCAGCTTAGCCCTCGGGTACAATGAGCAGTTCTTC	CASSLALGYNEQFF
TRBV6-5	-	15	-	TRBJ2-7	TGTGCCAGCACCGACGGAGGCGGGGGCCTCTACGAGCAGTACTTC	CASTDGGGGLYEQYF
TRBV29-1	-	14	-	TRBJ2-3	TGCAGCGTTGAAGACAGGGGCCTCACAGATACGCAGTATTTT	CSVEDRGLTDTQYF